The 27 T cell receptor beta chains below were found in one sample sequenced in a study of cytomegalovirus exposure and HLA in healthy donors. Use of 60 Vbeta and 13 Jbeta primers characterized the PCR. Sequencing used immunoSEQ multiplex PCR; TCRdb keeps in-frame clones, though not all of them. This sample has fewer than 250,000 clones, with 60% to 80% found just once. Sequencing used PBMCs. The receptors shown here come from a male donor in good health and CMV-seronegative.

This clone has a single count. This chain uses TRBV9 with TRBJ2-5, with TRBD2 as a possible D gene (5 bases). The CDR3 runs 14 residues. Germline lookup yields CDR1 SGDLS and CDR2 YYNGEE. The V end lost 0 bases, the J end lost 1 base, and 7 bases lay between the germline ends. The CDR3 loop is CASSVGGSQETQYF. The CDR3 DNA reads TGTGCCAGCAGCGTAGGCGGGTCCCAAGAGACCCAGTACTTC. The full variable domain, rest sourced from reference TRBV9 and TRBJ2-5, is DSGVTQTPKHLITATGQRVTLRCSPRSGDLSVYWYQQSLDQGLQFLIQYYNGEERAKGNILERFSAQQFPDLHSELNLSSLELGDSALYFCASSVGGSQETQYFGPGTRLLVL.

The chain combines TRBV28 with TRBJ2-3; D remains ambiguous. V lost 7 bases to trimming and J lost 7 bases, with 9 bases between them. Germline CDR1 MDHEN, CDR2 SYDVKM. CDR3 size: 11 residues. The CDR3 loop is CASMLQYTQYF. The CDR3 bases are TGTGCCAGCATGCTACAGTATACGCAGTATTTT.

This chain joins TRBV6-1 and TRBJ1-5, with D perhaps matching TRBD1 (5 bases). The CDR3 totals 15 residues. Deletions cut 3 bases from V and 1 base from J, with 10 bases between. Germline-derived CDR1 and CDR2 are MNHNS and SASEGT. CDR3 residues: CASSDGQGSNQPQHF. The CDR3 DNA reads TGTGCCAGCAGTGATGGGCAGGGAAGCAATCAGCCCCAGCATTTT.

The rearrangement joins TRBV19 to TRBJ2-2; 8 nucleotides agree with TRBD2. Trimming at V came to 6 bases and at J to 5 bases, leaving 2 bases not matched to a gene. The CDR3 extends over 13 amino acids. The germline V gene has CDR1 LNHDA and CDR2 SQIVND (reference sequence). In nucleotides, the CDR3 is TGTGCCAGTAGCCCTAGCGGGACCGGGGAGCTGTTTTTT. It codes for CASSPSGTGELFF. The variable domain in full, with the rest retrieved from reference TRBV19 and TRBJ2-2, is DGGITQSPKYLFRKEGQNVTLSCEQNLNHDAMYWYRQDPGQGLRLIYYSQIVNDFQKGDIAEGYSVSREKKESFPLTVTSAQKNPTAFYLCASSPSGTGELFFGEGSRLTVL.

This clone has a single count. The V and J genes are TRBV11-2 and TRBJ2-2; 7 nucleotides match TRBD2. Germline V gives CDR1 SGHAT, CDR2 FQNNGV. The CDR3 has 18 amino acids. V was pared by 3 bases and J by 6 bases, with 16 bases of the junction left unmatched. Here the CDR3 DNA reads TGTGCCAGCAGCTTCTCCGGGACTATCCCCCGACGGTCCGGGGAGCTGTTTTTT. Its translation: CASSFSGTIPRRSGELFF.

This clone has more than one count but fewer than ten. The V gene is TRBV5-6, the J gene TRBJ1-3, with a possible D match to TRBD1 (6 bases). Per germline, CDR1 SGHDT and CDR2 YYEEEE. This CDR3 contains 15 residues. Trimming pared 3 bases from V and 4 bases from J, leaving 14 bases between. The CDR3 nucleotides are TGTGCCAGCAGCTGGCAGGGGAATGTAGGAAACACCATATATTTT. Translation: CASSWQGNVGNTIYF.

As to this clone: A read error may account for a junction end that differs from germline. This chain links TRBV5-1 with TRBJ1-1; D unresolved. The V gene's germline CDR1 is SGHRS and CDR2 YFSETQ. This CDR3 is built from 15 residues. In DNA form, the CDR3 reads TGCGCCAGCAGCTTGGGCCACCTCTTGAACACCGAAGCTTTCTTT. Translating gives CASSLGHLLNTEAFF.

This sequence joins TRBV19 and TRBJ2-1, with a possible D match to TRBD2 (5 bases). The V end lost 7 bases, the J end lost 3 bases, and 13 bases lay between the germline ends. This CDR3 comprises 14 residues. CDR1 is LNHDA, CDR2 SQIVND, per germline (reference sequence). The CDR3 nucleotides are TGTGCCAGTACGGAGGTCTGGGGCTACAATGAGCAGTTCTTC. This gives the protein CASTEVWGYNEQFF.

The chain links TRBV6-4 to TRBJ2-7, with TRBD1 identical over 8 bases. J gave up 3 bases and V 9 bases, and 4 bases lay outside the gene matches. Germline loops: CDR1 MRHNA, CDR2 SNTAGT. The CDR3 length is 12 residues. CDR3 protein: CARRDRGYEQYF. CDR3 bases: TGTGCCAGAAGAGACAGGGGCTACGAGCAGTACTTC.

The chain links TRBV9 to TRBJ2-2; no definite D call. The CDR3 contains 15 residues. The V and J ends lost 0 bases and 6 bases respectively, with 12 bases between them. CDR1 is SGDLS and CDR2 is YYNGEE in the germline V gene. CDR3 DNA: TGTGCCAGCAGCGTAGGTTCTCGTTTAGCCGGGGAGCTGTTTTTT. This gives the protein CASSVGSRLAGELFF.

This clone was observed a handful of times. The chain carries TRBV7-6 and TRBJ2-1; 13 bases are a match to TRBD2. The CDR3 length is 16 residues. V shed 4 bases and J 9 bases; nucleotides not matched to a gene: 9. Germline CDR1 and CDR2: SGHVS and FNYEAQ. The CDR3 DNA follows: TGTGCCAGCAGCTCAACTCGGACTAGCGGGAGTGCTGAGCAGTTCTTC. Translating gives CASSSTRTSGSAEQFF.

CDR3 in DNA: TGCGCCAGCAGCCAAGAGATCGGGACTAGCGGGGGAAGAGGACAAAACATTCAGTACTTC. Translated, it gives CASSQEIGTSGGRGQNIQYF. The chain is built from TRBV4-1 and TRBJ2-4; 14 nucleotides line up with TRBD2. The CDR3 covers 20 residues. Germline CDR1 and CDR2: MGHRA and YSYEKL. J gave up 5 bases and V 0 bases, and 12 bases lay outside the gene matches.

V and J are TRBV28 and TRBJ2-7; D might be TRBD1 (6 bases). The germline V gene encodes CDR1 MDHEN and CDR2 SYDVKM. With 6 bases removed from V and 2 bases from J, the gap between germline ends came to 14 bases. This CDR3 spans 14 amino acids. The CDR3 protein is CASSQTGPTYEQYF. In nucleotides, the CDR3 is TGTGCCAGCAGCCAGACAGGACCTACCTACGAGCAGTACTTC.

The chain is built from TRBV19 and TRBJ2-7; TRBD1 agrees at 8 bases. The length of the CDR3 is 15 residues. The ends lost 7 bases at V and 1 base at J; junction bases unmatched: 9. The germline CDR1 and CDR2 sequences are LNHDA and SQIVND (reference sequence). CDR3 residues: CASTQGTGISYEQYF. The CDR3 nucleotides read TGTGCCAGTACCCAGGGGACAGGTATTTCCTACGAGCAGTACTTC.

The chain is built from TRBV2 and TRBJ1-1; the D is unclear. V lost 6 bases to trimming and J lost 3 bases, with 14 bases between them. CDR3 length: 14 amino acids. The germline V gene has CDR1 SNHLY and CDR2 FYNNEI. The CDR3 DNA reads TGTGCCAGCAGCGCCAGGTCGGTTGACACTGAAGCTTTCTTT. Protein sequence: CASSARSVDTEAFF.

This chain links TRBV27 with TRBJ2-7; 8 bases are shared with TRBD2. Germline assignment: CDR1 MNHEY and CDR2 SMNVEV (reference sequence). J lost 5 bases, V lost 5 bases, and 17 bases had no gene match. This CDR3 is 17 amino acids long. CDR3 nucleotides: TGTGCCAGCAGTACCTCCAATCCACTAGCGGCCCTGAACGAGCAGTACTTC. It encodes CASSTSNPLAALNEQYF.

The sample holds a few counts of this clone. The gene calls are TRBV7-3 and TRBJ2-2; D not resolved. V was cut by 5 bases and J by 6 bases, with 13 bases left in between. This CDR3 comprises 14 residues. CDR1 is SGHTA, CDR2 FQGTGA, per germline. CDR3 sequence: CASSPDTRAGELFF. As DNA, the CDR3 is TGTGCCAGCAGCCCCGATACCCGGGCCGGGGAGCTGTTTTTT.

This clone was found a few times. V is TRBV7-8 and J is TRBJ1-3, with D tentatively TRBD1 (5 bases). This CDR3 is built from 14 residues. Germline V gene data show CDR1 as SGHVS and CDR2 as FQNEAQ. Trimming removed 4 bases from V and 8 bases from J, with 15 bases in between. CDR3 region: CASSSSVQVHTIYF. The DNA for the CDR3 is TGTGCCAGCAGCTCATCGGTACAGGTCCACACCATATATTTT.

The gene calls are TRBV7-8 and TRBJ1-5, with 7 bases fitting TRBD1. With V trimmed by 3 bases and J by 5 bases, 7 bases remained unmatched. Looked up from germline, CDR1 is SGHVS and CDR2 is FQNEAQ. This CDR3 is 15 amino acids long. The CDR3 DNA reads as TGTGCCAGCAGCTTGGGCAGGGGGGAGCATCAGCCCCAGCATTTT. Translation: CASSLGRGEHQPQHF.

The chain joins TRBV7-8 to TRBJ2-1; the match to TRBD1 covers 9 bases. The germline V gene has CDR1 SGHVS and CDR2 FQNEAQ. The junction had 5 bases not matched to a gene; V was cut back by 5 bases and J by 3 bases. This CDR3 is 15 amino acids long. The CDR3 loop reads CASSPMTGGYNEQFF. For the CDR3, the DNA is TGTGCCAGCAGCCCGATGACAGGGGGCTACAATGAGCAGTTCTTC.

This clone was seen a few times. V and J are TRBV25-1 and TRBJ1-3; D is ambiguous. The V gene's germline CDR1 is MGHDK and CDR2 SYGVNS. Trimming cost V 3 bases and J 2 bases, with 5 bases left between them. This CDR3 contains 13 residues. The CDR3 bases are TGTGCCAGCAGTGATCTACCTGGAAACACCATATATTTT. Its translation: CASSDLPGNTIYF.

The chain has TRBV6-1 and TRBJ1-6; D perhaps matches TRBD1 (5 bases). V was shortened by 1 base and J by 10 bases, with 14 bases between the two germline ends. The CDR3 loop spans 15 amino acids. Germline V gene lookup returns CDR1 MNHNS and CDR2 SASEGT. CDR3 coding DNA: TGTGCCAGCAGTGAAGGGGACTACCCCGGCTCACCCCTCCACTTT. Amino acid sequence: CASSEGDYPGSPLHF.

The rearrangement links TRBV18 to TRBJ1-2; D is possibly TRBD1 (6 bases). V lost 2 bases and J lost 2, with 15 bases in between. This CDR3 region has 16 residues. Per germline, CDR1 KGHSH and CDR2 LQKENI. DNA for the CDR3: TGTGCCAGCTCACCATCGCTACAGGGCCCCAACTATGGCTACACCTTC. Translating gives CASSPSLQGPNYGYTF.

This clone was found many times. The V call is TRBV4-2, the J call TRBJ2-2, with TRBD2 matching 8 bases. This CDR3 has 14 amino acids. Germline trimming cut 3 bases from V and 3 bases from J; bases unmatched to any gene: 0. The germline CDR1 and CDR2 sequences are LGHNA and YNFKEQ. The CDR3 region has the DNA TGTGCCAGCAGCCAGCGGGAGGACACCGGGGAGCTGTTTTTT. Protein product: CASSQREDTGELFF.

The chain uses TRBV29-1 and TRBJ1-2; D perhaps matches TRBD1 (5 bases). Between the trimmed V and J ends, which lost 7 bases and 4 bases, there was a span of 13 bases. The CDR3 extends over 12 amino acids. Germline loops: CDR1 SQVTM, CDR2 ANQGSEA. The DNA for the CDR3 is TGCAGCGCCCCAGACAGTTTCTATGGCTACACCTTC. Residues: CSAPDSFYGYTF.

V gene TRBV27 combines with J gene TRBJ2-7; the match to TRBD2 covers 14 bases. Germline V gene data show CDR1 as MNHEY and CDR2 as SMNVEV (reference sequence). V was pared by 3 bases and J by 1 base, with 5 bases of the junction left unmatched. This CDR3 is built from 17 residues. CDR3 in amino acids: CASSFRLAGGRSYEQYF. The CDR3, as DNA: TGTGCCAGCAGTTTCCGACTAGCGGGAGGGCGATCCTACGAGCAGTACTTC.

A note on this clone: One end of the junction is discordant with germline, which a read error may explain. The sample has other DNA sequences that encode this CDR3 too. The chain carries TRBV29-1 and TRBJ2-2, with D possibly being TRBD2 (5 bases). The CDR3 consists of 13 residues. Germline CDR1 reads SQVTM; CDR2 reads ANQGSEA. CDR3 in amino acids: CSVQNSYTGELFF. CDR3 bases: TGTAGCGTTCAAAATAGCTACACCGGGGAGCTGTTTTTT.